The present entry profiles one T cell receptor beta chain with its context. Its target is unknown. This specimen comes from a study of cytomegalovirus exposure and HLA in healthy donors. Produced via immunoSEQ multiplex PCR; TCRdb's table is partial and in-frame only. The sample holds more than 200,000 clones, about 90% seen once. Whole-study findings and limits: Published work reported that the classifier diagnosed cytomegalovirus status with high specificity and sensitivity. Rare TCR sequences dominated, though some public TCRs recurred in many donors. Cytomegalovirus association was listed for around 170 TCR beta chains.

From germline, CDR1 is SGHRS and CDR2 YFSETQ. V lost 1 base and J lost 0, with 7 bases in between. This CDR3 spans 14 amino acids. The chain couples TRBV5-1 to TRBJ1-2; no definite D call. The sequence came from a man between 18 and 29 years old in good health and CMV-seropositive. The sequencing input was PBMCs. The CDR3 loop reads CASSLLGTNYGYTF. DNA of the CDR3: TGCGCCAGCAGCTTGTTGGGGACTAACTATGGCTACACCTTC.